These 17 T cell receptor beta chains were all obtained from the same sample, sequenced in a study of tumor-infiltrating lymphocytes in primary liver carcinoma. Researchers drew blood RNA from unsorted whole blood and extracted germline DNA as well. TCR beta cDNA was prepared out of roughly 500 ng total RNA by means of a constant-region primer. What produced the TCR beta libraries was three nested multiplex PCR rounds using slightly modified ARM-PCR. The first two PCR rounds, around 11 cycles each, used TRBV1-TRBV30 forward primers and a C-beta reverse primer. MiXCR, run by TCRdb on the multiplex PCR reads, gives a single entry per CDR3 protein. The data show over 250,000 distinct CDR3 sequences, 50% to 60% seen once. Sequencing was carried out using peripheral blood. The receptors originated from a woman aged 30 to 39 with primary liver carcinoma and hepatitis B virus infection.

This clonotype was observed a handful of times. The rearrangement uses TRBV6-5 and TRBJ2-3; either TRBD1 or TRBD2 may fit D (7 bases each). V was clipped by 0 bases and J by 3 bases, with 10 bases between them. The CDR3 is 15 residues long. CDR1 and CDR2 (germline): MNHEY, SVGAGI. In nucleotides, the CDR3 is TGTGCCAGCAGTTACTCGCAGGGGGGGACAGATACGCAGTATTTT. This gives the protein CASSYSQGGTDTQYF.

Concerning this clonotype itself: A much larger clone is a single base away; this may be a read error. This sequence joins TRBV29-1 and TRBJ2-3; possibly TRBD1 or TRBD2 for D (5 bases each). Germline CDR1 reads SQVTM; CDR2 reads ANQGSEA. This CDR3 contains 11 residues. CDR3 nucleotides: TGCGGCGTTGTCAGGGAGGATACGCAGTATTTT. Amino acids: CGVVREDTQYF.

A word on this clonotype: A read error is possible here, since a much larger clone lies one base away. The V gene is TRBV6-5, the J gene TRBJ2-5; tentative D call: TRBD2 (6 bases). CDR1 is MNHEY, CDR2 SVGAGI, per germline. This CDR3 spans 14 amino acids. V was cut by 5 bases and J by 7 bases, with 17 bases left in between. CDR3 nucleotide sequence: TGTGCCAGCAGTACATCGGCAAACGGGGGGACCCAGTACTTC. Its protein product is CASSTSANGGTQYF.

V is TRBV30 and J is TRBJ2-3; 10 bases are a match to TRBD2. J lost 5 bases, V lost 2 bases, and 4 bases had no gene match. This CDR3 spans 14 amino acids. Germline assignment: CDR1 GTSNPN and CDR2 SVGIG (reference sequence). The CDR3 nucleotides are TGTGCCTGGAGTAAACTAGCGGGAATAGATACGCAGTATTTT. This codes for CAWSKLAGIDTQYF. The entire variable domain, with the rest obtained from reference TRBV30 and TRBJ2-3, is as follows: SQTIHQWPATLVQPVGSPLSLECTVEGTSNPNLYWYRQAAGRGLQLLFYSVGIGQISSEVPQNLSASRPQDRQFILSSKKLLLSDSGFYLCAWSKLAGIDTQYFGPGTRLTVL.

This clonotype was found many times. The J gene is TRBJ1-2, the V gene TRBV29-1; possibly TRBD1 for D (5 bases). Between the trimmed V and J ends, which lost 2 bases and 3 bases, there was a span of 10 bases. CDR1 SQVTM and CDR2 ANQGSEA come from the germline V gene. The CDR3 has 13 residues. CDR3 DNA: TGCAGCGTTGAACAGGGTCGATACTATGGCTACACCTTC. Translating gives CSVEQGRYYGYTF. Full variable domain (remainder filled in from reference TRBV29-1 and TRBJ1-2): SAVISQKPSRDICQRGTSLTIQCQVDSQVTMMFWYRQQPGQSLTLIATANQGSEATYESGFVIDKFPISRPNLTFSTLTVSNMSPEDSSIYLCSVEQGRYYGYTFGSGTRLTVV.

Turning to this clonotype: This may be a read error, as it is one base from a much larger clone. The rearrangement joins TRBV11-2 to TRBJ1-6, with 7 bases that match TRBD1. CDR3 length equals 18 residues. Germline V lookup: CDR1 SGHAT, CDR2 FQNNGV. CDR3 sequence: CASSLVLQGSSYNPPLHF. The CDR3 DNA sequence: TGTGCCAGCAGCTTAGTATTACAGGGGAGCTCCTATAATCCACCCCTCCACTTT.

This clonotype was seen just once. Compared with germline, one end of the junction differs, possibly owing to a read error. This sequence joins TRBV12-3 or TRBV12-4 and TRBJ1-1; TRBD1 might be the D (6 bases). The CDR3 spans 13 residues. The CDR3 region has the DNA TGTGCCAGCAGTTTCGGCCCAGGGGAGAAAGCTTCCTTT. Protein sequence: CASSFGPGEKASF.

This clonotype was counted many times. V gene TRBV12-3 or TRBV12-4 combines with J gene TRBJ2-2, with 11 bases that match TRBD1. The CDR3 is made up of 16 amino acids. The V and J ends lost 5 bases and 3 bases, in that order; junction bases with no gene match: 5. CDR3 sequence reads: CASSPRTGGYTGELFF. The CDR3 region has the DNA TGTGCCAGCAGTCCCCGGACAGGGGGCTACACCGGGGAGCTGTTTTTT.

Concerning this clonotype: This CDR3 is missing its conserved last phenylalanine or tryptophan, likely due to a read error. The chain has TRBV11-2 and TRBJ2-2; D not certain. Germline V gene lookup returns CDR1 SGHAT and CDR2 FQNNGV. The CDR3 totals 13 residues. The CDR3 DNA reads as TGTGCGAGCAGCCCAGGTGGAGTTCGGGAGCTGTTTTAT. It codes for CASSPGGVRELFY.

With regard to this clonotype: This likely comes from a read error, as the CDR3 has no conserved phenylalanine or tryptophan at its end. J is TRBJ2-2 and V is TRBV12-3 or TRBV12-4; 13 nucleotides match TRBD2. Trimming removed 3 bases from V and 7 bases from J; junction bases left unmatched: 17. The CDR3 consists of 20 residues. The CDR3 nucleotides read TGTGCCAGCAGTTTTCCCCCAGGGCGACTAGCGGGAGGTCTGAGCGGGGAGCTGTTTTCT. It is translated as CASSFPPGRLAGGLSGELFS.

A note on this clonotype: Mismatch with germline at one junction end may stem from a read error. The J gene is TRBJ1-5, the V gene TRBV7-9; no clear D. Germline CDR1 SEHNR, CDR2 FQNEAQ (reference sequence). This CDR3 is built from 16 residues. The CDR3, as DNA: TGTGCCAGGAGCTTAGAAGTCAGAGGAGGCAATCAGCCCCAGCATTTT. It translates to CARSLEVRGGNQPQHF.

This clonotype was counted only a few times. This chain uses TRBV11-2 with TRBJ2-7; no clear D gene. Germline values: CDR1 SGHAT, CDR2 FQNNGV. The CDR3 runs to 12 residues. V was trimmed by 6 bases and J by 3 bases, leaving 9 bases between them. The CDR3 coding sequence is TGTGCCAGCAGTCCCTGGGGCTACGAGCAGTACTTC. Amino acid sequence: CASSPWGYEQYF. The entire variable domain, with the rest obtained from reference TRBV11-2 and TRBJ2-7, is as follows: EAGVAQSPRYKIIEKRQSVAFWCNPISGHATLYWYQQILGQGPKLLIQFQNNGVVDDSQLPKDRFSAERLKGVDSTLKIQPAKLEDSAVYLCASSPWGYEQYFGPGTRLTVT.

As concerns this clonotype: The germline gene is not matched at one end of the junction; a read error may be the cause. The chain recombines TRBV13 with TRBJ2-5; the D call may be TRBD1 or TRBD2 (6 bases each). CDR3 length equals 15 residues. CDR1 and CDR2 (germline): PRHDT, FYEKMQ (reference sequence). CDR3 in DNA: TGTGCCAACAGCTTAGGGGGGCTAGGCCAAGAGACCCAGTACTTC. Translation: CANSLGGLGQETQYF.

About this clonotype: The junction departs from germline at one end; a sequencing error may be responsible. V is TRBV6-6 and J is TRBJ2-4; D may be TRBD1 (6 bases). This CDR3 comprises 15 residues. The germline V gene has CDR1 MNHNY and CDR2 SVGAGI (reference sequence). CDR3 bases: TGTACCAGCAGTACCACAGGGTCTTCCAAAAACATTCAGTACTTC. This translates into CTSSTTGSSKNIQYF.

J is TRBJ2-5 and V is TRBV25-1; 11 bases agree with TRBD2. The CDR3 totals 22 residues. CDR1 is MGHDK, CDR2 SYGVNS, per germline. The ends lost 2 bases at V and 2 bases at J; junction bases unmatched: 22. The CDR3 coding sequence is TGTGCCAGCAGTGAACCTCTCCCTGGTGGTAGCGGGAGGGCCACCTGTCAAGAGACCCAGTACTTC. Translation gives CASSEPLPGGSGRATCQETQYF.

By share, this clonotype ranks as medium-sized. The rearrangement links TRBV11-2 to TRBJ2-7; 7 bases map to TRBD2. With 0 bases clipped from V and 11 bases from J, the junction kept 7 bases outside the gene matches. Germline-derived CDR1 and CDR2 are SGHAT and FQNNGV. The CDR3 is 13 residues long. In DNA form, the CDR3 reads TGTGCCAGCAGCTTAGATCGTGGGGGGGTTAAGTACTTC. Amino acids: CASSLDRGGVKYF. Looking up the rest from reference TRBV11-2 and TRBJ2-7 gives the full variable domain: EAGVAQSPRYKIIEKRQSVAFWCNPISGHATLYWYQQILGQGPKLLIQFQNNGVVDDSQLPKDRFSAERLKGVDSTLKIQPAKLEDSAVYLCASSLDRGGVKYFGPGTRLTVT.

This clonotype was detected ten times or more. The chain carries TRBV29-1 and TRBJ2-7, with TRBD1 as a possible D gene (5 bases). V lost 2 bases to trimming and J lost 2 bases, with 7 bases between them. Germline CDR1 SQVTM, CDR2 ANQGSEA. The length of the CDR3 is 12 residues. CDR3 DNA sequence: TGCAGCGTTGAACACAGGCCCTACGAGCAGTACTTC. This translates into CSVEHRPYEQYF.